The present entry profiles one T cell receptor beta chain with its context. Trimming took off 2 bases at V and 4 bases at J, with 8 bases between the two ends. Germline CDR1 and CDR2: MDHEN and SYDVKM. There are 13 residues in the CDR3. The protocol was immunoSEQ multiplex PCR, while the TCRdb copy is restricted to in-frame clones and leaves out a portion. In the table there are about 1.1 million clones, approximately 75% of which are singletons. This entry is derived from a study of shared clonotypes between healthy human individuals. The sequence came from a man aged 18 to 29 in good health. Some clones in this sample may be carry-over from other donors' samples. The rearrangement uses TRBV28 and TRBJ1-2, with D uncertain. Sequencing was done on a sample of memory CD4+ T cells from PBMCs. Subset: CD45RA-negative fraction. The CDR3 region is CASSLIGAYGYTF. CDR3 nucleotides: TGTGCCAGCAGTTTAATAGGTGCCTATGGCTACACCTTC.